This TCR beta chain was documented in a study of shared clonotypes between healthy human individuals. Study at large: In total, the donors were a couple of women and three men aged 18 to 49.

Profiled with immunoSEQ multiplex PCR; TCRdb holds only in-frame clones, not every one. This sample has a few million clones, with less than 95% found just once. Study outcomes and limitations: Non-shared clonotypes were found to have lower generation probabilities than the clonotypes that were shared by all four of the sorted-subset donors. Shared across a few donors were around 5% of the naive CD4 clonotypes.

In the case of this clone: Its cognate antigen is unknown.

This clonotype was sampled from a man between 18 and 29 years old in good health. Some clones in this sample may be carry-over from other donors' samples. The sample consisted of naive CD4+ T cells from PBMCs. Documented subset: CD45RA+ positively selected.

The CDR3 loop reads CASSQLTSGFYEQYF. The CDR3 nucleotides read TGCGCCAGCAGCCAGCTGACTAGCGGGTTCTACGAGCAGTACTTC. The chain combines TRBV4-3 with TRBJ2-5; TRBD2 agrees at 10 bases. The DNA matches TRBJ2-7 better at its end, which makes the J call doubtful. Germline lookup yields CDR1 LGHNA and CDR2 YSLEER. The CDR3 contains 15 residues.